These T cell receptor beta chains were read from a single sample in a study of blood T cell repertoires in COVID-19. Clones were read by immunoSEQ multiplex PCR, and TCRdb kept only the in-frame ones, dropping some. The repertoire holds about 190,000 clones, with approximately 86% as singletons. The material sequenced was PBMCs or T cells enriched from blood (not recorded which). These receptors were taken from a woman between 40 and 50 years old in a cohort exposed to, infected with or recovered from COVID-19 (not recorded which). The CDR3 runs from the conserved cysteine through the conserved F or W. The order of the fields is CDR3 DNA, CDR3 protein, J gene, V gene, clone size, D gene. A D gene is named only where the DNA matches it firmly. Clone size, where shown, is once, few, many, or a class for clones that have expanded.

TGCGCCAGCTCTTCCCCGGGACAGGCGGATGGCTACACCTTC | CASSSPGQADGYTF | TRBJ1-2 | TRBV5-1 | - | TRBD1
TGTGCCGAACGAAACGGGAACAACTATGGCTACACCTTC | CAERNGNNYGYTF | TRBJ1-2 | TRBV7-9 | - | -
TGTGCCAGCAGTAAGACCTACGCGGGGGATAGCAATCAGCCCCAGCATTTT | CASSKTYAGDSNQPQHF | TRBJ1-5 | TRBV2 | - | -
TGTGCCACCGGGACACCGGACGGGGATGAGCAGTTCTTC | CATGTPDGDEQFF | TRBJ2-1 | TRBV10-3 | - | -
TGTGCCAGCAGCCCGACAGGGCGTCCCCAGCATTTT | CASSPTGRPQHF | TRBJ1-5 | TRBV6-2/TRBV6-3 | - | TRBD1
TGTGCCAGCAGCTCAGGGCGGCGACAGGGGGATCCCTATAATTCACCCCTCCACTTT | CASSSGRRQGDPYNSPLHF | TRBJ1-6 | TRBV7-9 | once | TRBD1
TGTGCCAGCAGTTATTCGGCAGGGCAGCTCCGCTCCTACGAGCAGTACTTC | CASSYSAGQLRSYEQYF | TRBJ2-7 | TRBV6-2/TRBV6-3 | - | -
TGTGCCAGCAGCCAAATAGCGGGGGGAGGTGATACGCAGTATTTT | CASSQIAGGGDTQYF | TRBJ2-3 | TRBV3-1/TRBV3-2 | - | TRBD2
TGTGCCAGCAGCCAAGATGGGACTAGCTCTGGGGCCAACGTCCTGACTTTC | CASSQDGTSSGANVLTF | TRBJ2-6 | TRBV3-1/TRBV3-2 | medium-sized | TRBD2
TGCAGCGCCGGGACTAGCGGGAGGTGGGTTAGCCCAGATACGCAGTATTTT | CSAGTSGRWVSPDTQYF | TRBJ2-3 | TRBV29-1 | - | TRBD2
TGTGCCAGCAGCTTAGGAGGGGGGGCCTACAATGAGCAGTTCTTC | CASSLGGGAYNEQFF | TRBJ2-1 | TRBV7-2 | - | -
TGTGCCAGCAGCGTAGTTAGCGGGGGGAACACCGGGGAGCTGTTTTTT | CASSVVSGGNTGELFF | TRBJ2-2 | TRBV9 | - | TRBD2
TGCGCCAGCAGCTTGGACGGGCGGGGGGGCGTAGATACGCAGTATTTT | CASSLDGRGGVDTQYF | TRBJ2-3 | TRBV5-1 | - | TRBD2
TGTGCCAGCAGCTCGCCAAGAGGGCAGGATGCACCTTCTTTCTCCTACAATGAGCAGTTCTTC | CASSSPRGQDAPSFSYNEQFF | TRBJ2-1 | TRBV9 | - | -
TGCGCCAGCAGCCATGCCAGCGGTTCCTACGAGCAGTACTTC | CASSHASGSYEQYF | TRBJ2-7 | TRBV4-1 | - | -
TGTGCCAGTAGGAAACAGGGGACAAACGAACTATGGAGTGGCTACACCTTC | CASRKQGTNELWSGYTF | TRBJ1-2 | TRBV19 | - | TRBD1
TGTGCCAGCAATACCCAAAATCCTCAGGGTTTCGGCTACACCTTC | CASNTQNPQGFGYTF | TRBJ1-2 | TRBV28 | - | -
TGTGCCAGCACCAAGGGGGGAAACACTGAAGCTTTCTTT | CASTKGGNTEAFF | TRBJ1-1 | TRBV7-9 | - | -
TGTGCCAGTAGTGCCGGGACAGGGGGCGCGGGGGGATACAATGAGCAGTTCTTC | CASSAGTGGAGGYNEQFF | TRBJ2-1 | TRBV19 | - | TRBD1
TGTGCCTGGAGTGTAAGTCTCCGGCGGGAGGCAACCTACGAGCAGTACTTC | CAWSVSLRREATYEQYF | TRBJ2-7 | TRBV30 | - | TRBD2
TGTGCCAGCAGTTTATTGTCAGGGTCCTACGAGCAGTACTTC | CASSLLSGSYEQYF | TRBJ2-7 | TRBV28 | - | -
TGTGCCAGTAGTATCCTAGCGGGCGGAGATACGCAGTATTTT | CASSILAGGDTQYF | TRBJ2-3 | TRBV19 | once | TRBD2
TGTGCCAGCAGTGAATACGACGGCGGGGGGGATGAAGCTTTCTTT | CASSEYDGGGDEAFF | TRBJ1-1 | TRBV25-1 | - | -
TGTGCCAGCAGCCAACAGGTTGGGATCACAGATACGCAGTATTTT | CASSQQVGITDTQYF | TRBJ2-3 | TRBV7-2 | - | -
TGTGCCAGCAGTCCCACCGGGACAGGGACAGCCGGGGAGCTGTTTTTT | CASSPTGTGTAGELFF | TRBJ2-2 | TRBV28 | - | TRBD1
TGTGCCAGTAGTTATCAGGGGGACACTGAAGCTTTCTTT | CASSYQGDTEAFF | TRBJ1-1 | TRBV19 | - | TRBD1
TGTGCCCAGACAGGGCGCCACGAGCAGTACTTC | CAQTGRHEQYF | TRBJ2-7 | TRBV12-3/TRBV12-4 | - | TRBD1
TGTGCCAGCAGTTTATTCGGACAGAGGGGAAATCAGCCCCAGCATTTT | CASSLFGQRGNQPQHF | TRBJ1-5 | TRBV27 | - | -
TGTGCCAGCAGTCAGACAGTGACTAATGAAAAACTGTTTTTT | CASSQTVTNEKLFF | TRBJ1-4 | TRBV6-2/TRBV6-3 | - | -
TGTGCCAGCAGGTACAGGGCCGGGGTCAGCACTGAAGCTTTCTTT | CASRYRAGVSTEAFF | TRBJ1-1 | TRBV6-5 | few | -
TGTGCCAGCAGCCACCGGGACAGCTACGAGCAGTACTTC | CASSHRDSYEQYF | TRBJ2-7 | TRBV5-4 | - | TRBD1
TGTGCCAGCAGCCAAGACGCGGGGATCCTTAATTCACCCCTCCACTTT | CASSQDAGILNSPLHF | TRBJ1-6 | TRBV3-1/TRBV3-2 | - | -
TGTGCCAGCAGCCCCCCCTTGGGGAGCACTGAAGCTTTCTTT | CASSPPLGSTEAFF | TRBJ1-1 | TRBV7-2 | - | -
TGTGCCAGCAGTGAAGCAGGGGGCACTGAAGCTTTCTTT | CASSEAGGTEAFF | TRBJ1-1 | TRBV6-1 | few | -
TGTGCCAGCAGATCGGCGGGAGGGACCTACGAGCAGTACTTC | CASRSAGGTYEQYF | TRBJ2-7 | TRBV6-5 | - | TRBD2
TGTGCCAGTAGTAGACAGGGAAAAGGGAGCAATCAGCCCCAGCATTTT | CASSRQGKGSNQPQHF | TRBJ1-5 | TRBV19 | - | TRBD1
TGTGCCAGCGCCATCAGTCGAGGCGACACTGAAGCTTTCTTT | CASAISRGDTEAFF | TRBJ1-1 | TRBV27 | - | -
TGTGCCAGCAGCTTATTGCCTAGCGGGGGTAATGAGCAGTTCTTC | CASSLLPSGGNEQFF | TRBJ2-1 | TRBV7-6 | - | TRBD2
TGTGCCAGCAGCTTAGATTCCAGGGGAAGGATCCACGAGCAGTACTTC | CASSLDSRGRIHEQYF | TRBJ2-7 | TRBV11-2 | - | -
TGTGCCAGCAGCCCACGACTAGCGGATCAAGAGACCCAGTACTTC | CASSPRLADQETQYF | TRBJ2-5 | TRBV5-4 | - | TRBD2
TGTGCCAGCAGTGAAGCGGCGGTTCCGGGGTTTGGCTACACCTTC | CASSEAAVPGFGYTF | TRBJ1-2 | TRBV2 | - | -
TGTGCCAGCAGCCCAACCAGGGGAATTGAAGCTTTCTTT | CASSPTRGIEAFF | TRBJ1-1 | TRBV5-4 | few | -
TGTGCCAGCAGCGTCCCCTCGCAGGGGGCGTTCTCCTACGAGCAGTACTTC | CASSVPSQGAFSYEQYF | TRBJ2-7 | TRBV7-2 | - | TRBD1
TGTGCCAGCAGCTTGGCCAAGGGGAAAAAACTGTTTTTT | CASSLAKGKKLFF | TRBJ1-4 | TRBV5-6 | once | -
TGTGCCAGCAGTTTAAGGGGCTATGGCTACACCTTC | CASSLRGYGYTF | TRBJ1-2 | TRBV12-3/TRBV12-4 | - | -
TGTGCCAGCAGTGCATACTCGGCCTACAATGAGCAGTTCTTC | CASSAYSAYNEQFF | TRBJ2-1 | TRBV2 | - | -
TGTGCCAGCAGCACAGGACTAGCGGGAGTGTTCTACGAGCAGTACTTC | CASSTGLAGVFYEQYF | TRBJ2-7 | TRBV5-5 | - | TRBD2
TGTGCCAGCAGCTCAAGCGGGTCGAGCACAGATACGCAGTATTTT | CASSSSGSSTDTQYF | TRBJ2-3 | TRBV7-9 | - | -
TGCGCCAGCAGTCGGGGACAGCCGGATTCACCCCTCCACTTT | CASSRGQPDSPLHF | TRBJ1-6 | TRBV5-1 | - | TRBD1
TGCGCCAGCAGTGGGTCTCCTCGGAACAGGGAAAAAGAGACCCAGTACTTC | CASSGSPRNREKETQYF | TRBJ2-5 | TRBV10-1 | - | -
TGCGCCAGCAGTCAACGACAGTTCTACGAGCAGTACTTC | CASSQRQFYEQYF | TRBJ2-7 | TRBV23-1 | - | -
TGTGCCTGGAGCTCGGGACTAGCGGGCGCCAGAGATACGCAGTATTTT | CAWSSGLAGARDTQYF | TRBJ2-3 | TRBV30 | - | TRBD2